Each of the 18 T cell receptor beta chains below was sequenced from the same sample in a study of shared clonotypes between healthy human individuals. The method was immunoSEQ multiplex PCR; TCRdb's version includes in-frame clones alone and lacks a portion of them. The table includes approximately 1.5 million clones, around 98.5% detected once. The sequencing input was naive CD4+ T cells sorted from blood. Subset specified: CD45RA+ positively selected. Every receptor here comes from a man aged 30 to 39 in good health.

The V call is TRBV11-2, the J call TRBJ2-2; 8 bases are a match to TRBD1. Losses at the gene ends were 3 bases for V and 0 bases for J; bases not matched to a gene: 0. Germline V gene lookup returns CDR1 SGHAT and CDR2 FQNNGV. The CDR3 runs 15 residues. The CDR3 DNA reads TGTGCCAGCAGCTTGACAGGGGCGAACACCGGGGAGCTGTTTTTT. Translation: CASSLTGANTGELFF.

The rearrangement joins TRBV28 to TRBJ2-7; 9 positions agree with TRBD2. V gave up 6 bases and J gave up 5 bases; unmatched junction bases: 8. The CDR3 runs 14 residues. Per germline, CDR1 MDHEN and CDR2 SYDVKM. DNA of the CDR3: TGTGCCAGCAGGGTAGCGGGAGAAGCCGACGAGCAGTACTTC. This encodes CASRVAGEADEQYF.

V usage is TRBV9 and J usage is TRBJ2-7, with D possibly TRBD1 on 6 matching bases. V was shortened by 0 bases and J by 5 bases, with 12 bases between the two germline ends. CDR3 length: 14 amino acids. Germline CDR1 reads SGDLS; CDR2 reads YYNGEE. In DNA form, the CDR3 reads TGTGCCAGCAGCGTAGTTTCGACAGGCCACGAGCAGTACTTC. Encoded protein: CASSVVSTGHEQYF. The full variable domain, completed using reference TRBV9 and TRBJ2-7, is DSGVTQTPKHLITATGQRVTLRCSPRSGDLSVYWYQQSLDQGLQFLIQYYNGEERAKGNILERFSAQQFPDLHSELNLSSLELGDSALYFCASSVVSTGHEQYFGPGTRLTVT.

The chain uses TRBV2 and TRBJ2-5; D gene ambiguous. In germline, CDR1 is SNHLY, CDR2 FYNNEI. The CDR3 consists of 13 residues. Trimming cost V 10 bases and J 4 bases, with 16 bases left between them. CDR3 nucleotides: TGTGCCATCGGGCCAGGCCAACCAGAGACCCAGTACTTC. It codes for CAIGPGQPETQYF. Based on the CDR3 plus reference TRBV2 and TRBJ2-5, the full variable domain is EPEVTQTPSHQVTQMGQEVILRCVPISNHLYFYWYRQILGQKVEFLVSFYNNEISEKSEIFDDQFSVERPDGSNFTLKIRSTKLEDSAMYFCAIGPGQPETQYFGPGTRLLVL.

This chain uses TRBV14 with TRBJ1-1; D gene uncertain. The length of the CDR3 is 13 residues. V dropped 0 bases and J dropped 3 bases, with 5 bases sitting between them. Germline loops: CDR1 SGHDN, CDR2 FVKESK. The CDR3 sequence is CASSQEEDTEAFF. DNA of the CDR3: TGTGCCAGCAGCCAAGAAGAGGACACTGAAGCTTTCTTT.

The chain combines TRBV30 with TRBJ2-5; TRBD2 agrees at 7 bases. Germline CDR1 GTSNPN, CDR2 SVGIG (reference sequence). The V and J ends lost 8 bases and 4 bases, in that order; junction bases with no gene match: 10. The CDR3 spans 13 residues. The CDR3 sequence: CALSPGLGETQYF. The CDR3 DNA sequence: TGTGCCCTCAGCCCTGGACTAGGAGAGACCCAGTACTTC.

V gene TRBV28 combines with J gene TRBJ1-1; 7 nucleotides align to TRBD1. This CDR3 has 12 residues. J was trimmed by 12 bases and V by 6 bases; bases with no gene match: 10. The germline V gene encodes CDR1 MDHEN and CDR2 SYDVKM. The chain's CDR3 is CASSVGTERTFF. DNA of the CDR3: TGTGCCAGCAGCGTCGGGACAGAACGAACTTTCTTT.

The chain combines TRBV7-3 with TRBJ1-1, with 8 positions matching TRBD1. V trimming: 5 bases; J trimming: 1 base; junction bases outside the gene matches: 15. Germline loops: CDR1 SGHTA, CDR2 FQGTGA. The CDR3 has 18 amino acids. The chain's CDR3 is CASSRGADRGIQNTEAFF. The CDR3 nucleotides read TGTGCCAGCAGCCGGGGGGCAGACAGGGGCATTCAGAACACTGAAGCTTTCTTT.

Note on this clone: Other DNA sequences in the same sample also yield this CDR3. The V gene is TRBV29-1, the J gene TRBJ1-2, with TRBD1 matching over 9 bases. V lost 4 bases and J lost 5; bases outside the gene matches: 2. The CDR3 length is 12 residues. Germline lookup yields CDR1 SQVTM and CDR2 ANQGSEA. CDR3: CSVGGQGYGYTF. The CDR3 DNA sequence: TGCAGCGTTGGGGGACAGGGTTATGGCTACACCTTC. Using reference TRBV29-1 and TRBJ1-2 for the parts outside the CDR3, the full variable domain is SAVISQKPSRDICQRGTSLTIQCQVDSQVTMMFWYRQQPGQSLTLIATANQGSEATYESGFVIDKFPISRPNLTFSTLTVSNMSPEDSSIYLCSVGGQGYGYTFGSGTRLTVV.

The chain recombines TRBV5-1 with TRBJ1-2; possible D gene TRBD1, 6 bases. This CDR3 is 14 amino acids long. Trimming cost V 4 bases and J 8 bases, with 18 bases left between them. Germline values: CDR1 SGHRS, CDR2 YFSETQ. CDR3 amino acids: CASSLGAAPGGYTF. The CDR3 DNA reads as TGCGCCAGCAGCCTGGGGGCAGCCCCAGGAGGCTACACCTTC.

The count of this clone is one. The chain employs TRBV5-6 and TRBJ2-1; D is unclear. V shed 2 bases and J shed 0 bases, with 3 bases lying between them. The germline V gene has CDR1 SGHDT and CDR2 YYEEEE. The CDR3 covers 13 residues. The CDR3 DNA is TGTGCCAGCAGCTTCCCCTCCTACAATGAGCAGTTCTTC. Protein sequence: CASSFPSYNEQFF. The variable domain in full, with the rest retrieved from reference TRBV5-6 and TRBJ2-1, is DAGVTQSPTHLIKTRGQQVTLRCSPKSGHDTVSWYQQALGQGPQFIFQYYEEEERQRGNFPDRFSGHQFPNYSSELNVNALLLGDSALYLCASSFPSYNEQFFGPGTRLTVL.

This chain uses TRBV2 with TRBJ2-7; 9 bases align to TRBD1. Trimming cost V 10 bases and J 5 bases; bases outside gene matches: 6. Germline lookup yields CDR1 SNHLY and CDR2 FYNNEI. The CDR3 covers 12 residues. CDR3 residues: CANRQGENEQYF. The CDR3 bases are TGTGCCAACAGACAGGGGGAGAACGAGCAGTACTTC. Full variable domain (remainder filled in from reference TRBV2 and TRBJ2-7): EPEVTQTPSHQVTQMGQEVILRCVPISNHLYFYWYRQILGQKVEFLVSFYNNEISEKSEIFDDQFSVERPDGSNFTLKIRSTKLEDSAMYFCANRQGENEQYFGPGTRLTVT.

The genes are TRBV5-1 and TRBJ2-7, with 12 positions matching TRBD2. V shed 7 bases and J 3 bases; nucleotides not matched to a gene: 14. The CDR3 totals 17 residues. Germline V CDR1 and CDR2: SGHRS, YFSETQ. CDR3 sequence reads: CASGIGTSGPGGYEQYF. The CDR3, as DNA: TGCGCCAGCGGGATCGGGACTAGCGGGCCTGGGGGCTACGAGCAGTACTTC.

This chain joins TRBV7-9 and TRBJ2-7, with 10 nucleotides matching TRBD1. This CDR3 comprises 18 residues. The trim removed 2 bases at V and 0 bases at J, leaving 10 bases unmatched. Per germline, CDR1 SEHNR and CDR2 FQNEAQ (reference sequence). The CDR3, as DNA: TGTGCCAGCAGCTTATGGGGACAGGGGTTTGAGGCCTCCTACGAGCAGTACTTC. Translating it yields CASSLWGQGFEASYEQYF.

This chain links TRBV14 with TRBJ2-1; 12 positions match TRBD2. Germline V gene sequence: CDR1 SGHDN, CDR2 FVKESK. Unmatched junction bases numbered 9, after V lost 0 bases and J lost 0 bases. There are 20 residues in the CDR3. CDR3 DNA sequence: TGTGCCAGCAGCCAAGAAAGCCTAGCGGGAGGGCCGGGCTCCTACAATGAGCAGTTCTTC. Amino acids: CASSQESLAGGPGSYNEQFF.

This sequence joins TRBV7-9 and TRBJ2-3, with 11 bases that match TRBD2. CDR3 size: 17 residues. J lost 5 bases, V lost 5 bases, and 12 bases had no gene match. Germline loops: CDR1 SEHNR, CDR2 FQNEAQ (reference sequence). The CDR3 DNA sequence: TGTGCCAGCAGCCCGGCTTCGGGGCTAGCGGGAGGAGATACGCAGTATTTT. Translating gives CASSPASGLAGGDTQYF.

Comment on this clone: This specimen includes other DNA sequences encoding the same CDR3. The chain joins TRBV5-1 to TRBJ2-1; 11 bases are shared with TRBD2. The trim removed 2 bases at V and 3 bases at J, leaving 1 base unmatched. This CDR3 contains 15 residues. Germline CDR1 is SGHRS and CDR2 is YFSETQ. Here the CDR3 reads CASSFTSGSYNEQFF. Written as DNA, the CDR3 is TGCGCCAGCAGCTTTACTAGCGGGAGCTACAATGAGCAGTTCTTC.

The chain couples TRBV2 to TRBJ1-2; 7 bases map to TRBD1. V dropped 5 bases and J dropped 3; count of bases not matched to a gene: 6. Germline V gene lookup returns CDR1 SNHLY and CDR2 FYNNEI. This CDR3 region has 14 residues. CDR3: CASSRSTGDYGYTF. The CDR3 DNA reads TGTGCCAGCAGTAGATCAACAGGGGACTATGGCTACACCTTC.